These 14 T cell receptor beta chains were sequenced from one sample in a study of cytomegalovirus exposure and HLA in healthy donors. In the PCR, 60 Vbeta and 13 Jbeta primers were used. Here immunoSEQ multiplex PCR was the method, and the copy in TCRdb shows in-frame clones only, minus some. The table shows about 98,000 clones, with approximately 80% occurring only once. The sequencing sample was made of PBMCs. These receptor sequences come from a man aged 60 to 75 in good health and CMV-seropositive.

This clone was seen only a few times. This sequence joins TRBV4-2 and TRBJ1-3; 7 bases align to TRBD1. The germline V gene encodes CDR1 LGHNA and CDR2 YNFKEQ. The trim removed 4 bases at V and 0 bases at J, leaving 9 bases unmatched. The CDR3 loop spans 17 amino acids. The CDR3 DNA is TGTGCCAGCAGCCTGGGTTCGACAGGGCGCTCTGGAAACACCATATATTTT. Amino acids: CASSLGSTGRSGNTIYF.

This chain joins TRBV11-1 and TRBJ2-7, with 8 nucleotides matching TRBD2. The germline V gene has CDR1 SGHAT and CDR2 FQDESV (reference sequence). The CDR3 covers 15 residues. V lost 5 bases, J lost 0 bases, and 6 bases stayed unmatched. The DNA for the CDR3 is TGTGCCAGCAGCGAAAGGCGGGGGGTCTCCTACGAGCAGTACTTC. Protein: CASSERRGVSYEQYF. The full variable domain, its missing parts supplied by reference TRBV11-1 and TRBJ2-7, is EAEVAQSPRYKITEKSQAVAFWCDPISGHATLYWYRQILGQGPELLVQFQDESVVDDSQLPKDRFSAERLKGVDSTLKIQPAELGDSAMYLCASSERRGVSYEQYFGPGTRLTVT.

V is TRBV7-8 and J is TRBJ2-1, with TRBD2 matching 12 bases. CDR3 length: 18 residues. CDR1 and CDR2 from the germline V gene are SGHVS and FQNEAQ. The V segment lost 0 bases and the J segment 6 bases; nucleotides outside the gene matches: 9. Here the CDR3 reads CASSLAAGTSGRGNEQFF. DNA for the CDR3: TGTGCCAGCAGCTTAGCCGCCGGGACTAGCGGGCGAGGCAATGAGCAGTTCTTC.

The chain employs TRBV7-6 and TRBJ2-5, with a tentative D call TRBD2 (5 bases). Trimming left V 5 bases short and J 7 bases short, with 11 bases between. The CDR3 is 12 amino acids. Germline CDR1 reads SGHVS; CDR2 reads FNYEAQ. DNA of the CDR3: TGTGCCAGCAGCCGATGGGCGGGGACCCAGTACTTC. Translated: CASSRWAGTQYF.

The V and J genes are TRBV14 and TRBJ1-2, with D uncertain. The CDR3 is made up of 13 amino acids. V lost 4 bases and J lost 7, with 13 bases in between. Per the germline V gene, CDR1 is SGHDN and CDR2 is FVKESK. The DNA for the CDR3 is TGTGCCAGCAGCCCCGCAAGATCCGGTGGCTACACCTTC. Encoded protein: CASSPARSGGYTF.

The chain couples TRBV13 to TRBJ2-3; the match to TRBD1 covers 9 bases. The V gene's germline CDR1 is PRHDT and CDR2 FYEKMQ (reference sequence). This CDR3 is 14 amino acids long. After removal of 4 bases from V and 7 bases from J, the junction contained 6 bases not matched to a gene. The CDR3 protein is CASSSRDRDNTQYF. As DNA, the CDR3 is TGTGCCAGCAGCTCTCGGGACAGGGATAATACGCAGTATTTT. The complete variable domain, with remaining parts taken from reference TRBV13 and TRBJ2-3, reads AAGVIQSPRHLIKEKRETATLKCYPIPRHDTVYWYQQGPGQDPQFLISFYEKMQSDKGSIPDRFSAQQFSDYHSELNMSSLELGDSALYFCASSSRDRDNTQYFGPGTRLTVL.

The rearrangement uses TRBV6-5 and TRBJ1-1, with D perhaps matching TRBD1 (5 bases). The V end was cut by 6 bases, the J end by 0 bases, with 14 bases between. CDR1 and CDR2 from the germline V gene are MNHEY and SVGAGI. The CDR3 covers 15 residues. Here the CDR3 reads CASSPPGLMNTEAFF. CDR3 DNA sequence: TGTGCCAGCAGCCCCCCAGGGTTGATGAACACTGAAGCTTTCTTT.

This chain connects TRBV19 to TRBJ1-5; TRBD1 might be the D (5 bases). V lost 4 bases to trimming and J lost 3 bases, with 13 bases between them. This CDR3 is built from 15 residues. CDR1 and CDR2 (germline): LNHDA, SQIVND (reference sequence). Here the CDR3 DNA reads TGTGCCAGTAGTACCGAAGGGGCTTCCAATCAGCCCCAGCATTTT. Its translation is CASSTEGASNQPQHF. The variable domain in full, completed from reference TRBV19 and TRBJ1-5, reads DGGITQSPKYLFRKEGQNVTLSCEQNLNHDAMYWYRQDPGQGLRLIYYSQIVNDFQKGDIAEGYSVSREKKESFPLTVTSAQKNPTAFYLCASSTEGASNQPQHFGDGTRLSIL.

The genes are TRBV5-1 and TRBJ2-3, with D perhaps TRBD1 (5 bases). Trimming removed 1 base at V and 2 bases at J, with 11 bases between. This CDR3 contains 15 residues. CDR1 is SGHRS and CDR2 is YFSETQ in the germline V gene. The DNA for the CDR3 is TGCGCCAGCAGCTTGATCAGGGCTAACACAGATACGCAGTATTTT. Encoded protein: CASSLIRANTDTQYF.

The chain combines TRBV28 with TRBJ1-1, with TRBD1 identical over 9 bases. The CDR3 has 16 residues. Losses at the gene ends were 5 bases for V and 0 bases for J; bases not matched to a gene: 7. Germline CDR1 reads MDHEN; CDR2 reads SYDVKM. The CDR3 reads CASSVGTGTVNTEAFF. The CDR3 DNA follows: TGTGCCAGCAGTGTAGGGACAGGGACGGTGAACACTGAAGCTTTCTTT. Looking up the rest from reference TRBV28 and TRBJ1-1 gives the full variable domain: DVKVTQSSRYLVKRTGEKVFLECVQDMDHENMFWYRQDPGLGLRLIYFSYDVKMKEKGDIPEGYSVSREKKERFSLILESASTNQTSMYLCASSVGTGTVNTEAFFGQGTRLTVV.

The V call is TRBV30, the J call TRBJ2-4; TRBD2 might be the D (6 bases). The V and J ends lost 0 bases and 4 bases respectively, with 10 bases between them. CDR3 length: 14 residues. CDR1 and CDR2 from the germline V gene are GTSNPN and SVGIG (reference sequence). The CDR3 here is CAWSVRGRKNIQYF. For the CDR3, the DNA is TGTGCCTGGAGTGTACGGGGGAGGAAAAACATTCAGTACTTC.

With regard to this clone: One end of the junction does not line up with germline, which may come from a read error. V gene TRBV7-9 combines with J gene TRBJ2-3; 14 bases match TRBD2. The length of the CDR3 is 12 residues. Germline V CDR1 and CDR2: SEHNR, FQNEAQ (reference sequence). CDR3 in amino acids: CASSLEGTSGGF. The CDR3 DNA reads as TGTGCCAGCAGCTTAGAAGGGACTAGCGGGGGTTTT.

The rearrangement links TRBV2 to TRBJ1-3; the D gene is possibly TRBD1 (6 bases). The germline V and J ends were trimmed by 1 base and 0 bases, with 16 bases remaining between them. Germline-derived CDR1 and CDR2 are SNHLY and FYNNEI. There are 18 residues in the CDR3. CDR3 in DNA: TGTGCCAGCAGTGAAGGAGGGACACCTAGGAGCTCTGGAAACACCATATATTTT. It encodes CASSEGGTPRSSGNTIYF.

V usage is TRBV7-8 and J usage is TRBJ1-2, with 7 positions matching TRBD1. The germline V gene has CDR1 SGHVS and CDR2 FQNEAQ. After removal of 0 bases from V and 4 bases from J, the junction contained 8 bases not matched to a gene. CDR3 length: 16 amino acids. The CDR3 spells CASSLARDRAFYGYTF. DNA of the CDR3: TGTGCCAGCAGCTTAGCACGAGACAGGGCCTTCTATGGCTACACCTTC.